The rows below give T cell receptor beta chains drawn from one sample of a study of beta chain features in type 1 diabetes. The table came from immunoSEQ multiplex PCR; TCRdb's copy has only in-frame clones and leaves some out. The sample contains about 710,000 clones, over 12% of which appear only once. Source material: naive CD4+ T cells from blood. Source of these receptors: a man aged 18 to 30 with type 1 diabetes. CDR3s include the opening cysteine and the closing phenylalanine or tryptophan. A D gene is named only where the DNA matches it firmly. Rows give clone size only sometimes, using once, few, many, or a class for an expanded clone.

CASSAFHRNSYNEQFF	TGTGCCAGCAGTGCTTTTCATCGGAACTCCTACAATGAGCAGTTCTTC	TRBV6-4	TRBJ2-1	few	-
CASSLSYPGETQYF	TGTGCCAGCAGCTTATCTTACCCAGGGGAGACCCAGTACTTC	TRBV7-2	TRBJ2-5	few	-
CASSLSGSGANVLTF	TGTGCCAGCAGTTTATCAGGCTCTGGGGCCAACGTCCTGACTTTC	TRBV27	TRBJ2-6	-	-
CASSHPGTQIYEQYF	TGCGCCAGCAGCCATCCCGGGACACAGATCTACGAGCAGTACTTC	TRBV4-3	TRBJ2-7	few	-
CASSLSRADTQYF	TGTGCCAGCAGCTTATCTAGGGCAGATACGCAGTATTTT	TRBV7-2	TRBJ2-3	-	-
CASSLDRLGQPQHF	TGTGCCAGCAGCTTAGATCGACTTGGTCAGCCCCAGCATTTT	TRBV11-2	TRBJ1-5	-	-
CASSLGSGSNTGELFF	TGTGCCAGCAGCTTAGGCTCTGGGTCGAACACCGGGGAGCTGTTTTTT	TRBV7-9	TRBJ2-2	-	-
CASRDRVETQYF	TGTGCCAGCCGGGACAGGGTGGAGACCCAGTACTTC	TRBV2	TRBJ2-5	-	TRBD1
CASRTSGQVNTEAFF	TGTGCCAGTAGGACCTCGGGACAGGTGAACACTGAAGCTTTCTTT	TRBV19	TRBJ1-1	-	TRBD1
CAWSVQQAGGREKLFF	TGTGCCTGGAGTGTACAACAGGCAGGGGGCCGTGAAAAACTGTTTTTT	TRBV30	TRBJ1-4	once	TRBD1
CASSQEGGPTGDTQYF	TGTGCCAGCAGCCAAGAGGGTGGGCCGACCGGAGATACGCAGTATTTT	TRBV4-2	TRBJ2-3	-	-
CASSYLNGSPQHF	TGTGCCAGCAGTTACTTGAATGGGAGTCCCCAGCATTTT	TRBV6-6	TRBJ1-5	-	-
CASSPGLEETQYF	TGTGCCAGCTCACCGGGCCTGGAGGAGACCCAGTACTTC	TRBV18	TRBJ2-5	-	-
CASSFSTGELFF	TGTGCTAGCAGCTTTAGCACCGGGGAGCTGTTTTTT	TRBV7-7	TRBJ2-2	few	-
CASKRQGAVDTQYF	TGTGCCAGCAAGAGACAGGGGGCTGTAGATACGCAGTATTTT	TRBV6-1	TRBJ2-3	few	TRBD1
CASSLAVGASTDTQYF	TGCGCCAGCAGCTTGGCGGTGGGAGCTAGCACAGATACGCAGTATTTT	TRBV5-1	TRBJ2-3	-	-